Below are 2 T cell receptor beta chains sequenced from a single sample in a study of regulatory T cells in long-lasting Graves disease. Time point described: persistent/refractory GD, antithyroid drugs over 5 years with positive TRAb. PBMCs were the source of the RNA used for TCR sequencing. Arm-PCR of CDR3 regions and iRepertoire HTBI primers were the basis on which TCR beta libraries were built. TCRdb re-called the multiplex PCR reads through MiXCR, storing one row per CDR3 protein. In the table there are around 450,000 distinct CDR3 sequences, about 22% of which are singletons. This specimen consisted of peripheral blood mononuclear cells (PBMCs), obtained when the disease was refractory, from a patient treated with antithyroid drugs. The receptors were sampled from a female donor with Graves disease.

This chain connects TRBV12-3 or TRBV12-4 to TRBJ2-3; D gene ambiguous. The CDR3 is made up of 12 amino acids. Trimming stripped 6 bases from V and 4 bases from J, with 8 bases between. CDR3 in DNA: TGTGCCAGCAGGTTGATTGCAGATACGCAGTATTTT. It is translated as CASRLIADTQYF.

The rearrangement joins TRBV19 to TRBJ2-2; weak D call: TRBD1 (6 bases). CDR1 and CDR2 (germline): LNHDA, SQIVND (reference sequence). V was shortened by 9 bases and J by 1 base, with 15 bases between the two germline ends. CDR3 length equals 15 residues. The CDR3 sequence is CASSKGHQNTGELFF. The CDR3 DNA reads TGTGCCAGCTCAAAGGGACACCAGAACACCGGGGAGCTGTTTTTT.